The 3 T cell receptor beta chains presented below share a single source sample, sequenced in a study of cytomegalovirus exposure and HLA in healthy donors. PCR amplification relied on 60 Vbeta primers (plus 13 Jbeta primers). Sequencing was performed with immunoSEQ multiplex PCR; in TCRdb, only in-frame clones are kept and a portion is missing. The sample records about 160,000 clones, roughly nine tenths being singletons. The specimen sequenced was PBMCs. The receptors derive from a young woman in good health and CMV-seronegative.

The chain recombines TRBV10-1 with TRBJ2-7; 10 nucleotides line up with TRBD2. This CDR3 contains 15 residues. Germline V CDR1 and CDR2: WNHNN, SYGVQD (reference sequence). V gave up 9 bases and J gave up 0 bases; unmatched junction bases: 8. CDR3 residues: CARVISGGPSYEQYF. The CDR3 DNA reads as TGCGCCAGGGTCATTAGCGGGGGGCCCTCCTACGAGCAGTACTTC.

This rearrangement joins TRBV10-3 to TRBJ2-3; TRBD1 matches 8 bases. The CDR3 has 12 amino acids. The J segment lost 6 bases and the V segment lost 8 bases, leaving 4 bases of the junction unmatched. CDR1 is ENHRY and CDR2 is SYGVKD in the germline V gene. The CDR3 region is CAIGYRGDTQYF. The CDR3 region has the DNA TGTGCCATCGGATACAGGGGGGATACGCAGTATTTT.

V is TRBV10-1 and J is TRBJ1-2; D may be TRBD1 (6 bases). The CDR3 consists of 13 residues. Germline V gene data show CDR1 as WNHNN and CDR2 as SYGVQD (reference sequence). Trimming left V 3 bases short and J 4 bases short, with 9 bases between. The CDR3 coding sequence is TGCGCCAGCAGTGAAGGGGGACCCTATGGCTACACCTTC. This sequence encodes CASSEGGPYGYTF.